These 19 T cell receptor beta chains originate from one sample sequenced in a study of shared clonotypes between healthy human individuals. Clones were sequenced by immunoSEQ multiplex PCR, and TCRdb holds only the in-frame ones, with some missing. The data contain a few hundred thousand clones, approximately 65% of them singletons. Sequencing input: memory CD4+ T cells sorted from blood. Subset reported: CD45RA-negative fraction. The receptors were gathered from a man in his thirties or forties in good health.

This clone was picked up many times. The chain couples TRBV30 to TRBJ2-1; 9 bases fit TRBD1. Trimming took 8 bases from V and 7 from J; bases not matched to a gene: 9. This CDR3 has 13 amino acids. Germline V gene data show CDR1 as GTSNPN and CDR2 as SVGIG (reference sequence). CDR3 DNA: TGTGCCATAGAAGGACAGGGGAAGAATGAGCAGTTCTTC. Its protein is CAIEGQGKNEQFF.

A single count supports this clone. V is TRBV7-9 and J is TRBJ2-3; no clear D gene. The V gene's germline CDR1 is SEHNR and CDR2 FQNEAQ (reference sequence). This CDR3 region has 13 residues. The V gene lost 5 bases and the J gene lost 11 bases, with 17 bases spanning the gap. CDR3 nucleotide sequence: TGTGCCAGCAGCCCCGAGCCCCAGACTCTGCAGTATTTT. This encodes CASSPEPQTLQYF.

V is TRBV5-4 and J is TRBJ2-7; tentative D call: TRBD1 (5 bases). The CDR3 length is 12 residues. The germline V gene encodes CDR1 SGHNT and CDR2 YYREEE (reference sequence). Trimming took off 4 bases at V and 6 bases at J, with 11 bases between the two ends. CDR3 in amino acids: CASSIGVGEQYF. The CDR3 coding sequence is TGTGCCAGCAGCATAGGGGTCGGCGAGCAGTACTTC.

This chain uses TRBV6-1 with TRBJ2-7, with a weak D call TRBD2 (7 bases). From germline, CDR1 is MNHNS and CDR2 SASEGT. The CDR3 is 15 residues long. Trimming took off 8 bases at V and 3 bases at J, with 20 bases between the two ends. The CDR3 DNA reads TGTGCCAGCCAGCTGGGGGGCGCGGGAGACTACGAGCAGTACTTC. It specifies CASQLGGAGDYEQYF.

V usage is TRBV25-1 and J usage is TRBJ2-5, with D tentatively TRBD2 (7 bases). CDR3 length equals 14 residues. CDR1 is MGHDK, CDR2 SYGVNS, per germline. Between the trimmed V and J ends, which lost 5 bases and 3 bases, there was a span of 13 bases. The CDR3 nucleotides read TGTGCCAGCAGTATAGGGGGGAGGGAAGAGACCCAGTACTTC. Translated: CASSIGGREETQYF.

J is TRBJ2-7 and V is TRBV11-3, with D possibly TRBD1 on 6 matching bases. This CDR3 is built from 15 residues. Between the trimmed V and J ends, which lost 5 bases and 2 bases, there was a span of 16 bases. Germline CDR1 and CDR2: SGHNT and YENEEA. CDR3 sequence: CASSPGPDRAYEQYF. CDR3 sequence (DNA): TGTGCCAGCAGCCCCGGGCCGGACAGAGCCTACGAGCAGTACTTC.

The chain combines TRBV7-3 with TRBJ2-2; D not resolved. The CDR3 length is 15 residues. Germline CDR1 and CDR2: SGHTA and FQGTGA. The V gene lost 1 base and the J gene lost 0 bases, with 6 bases spanning the gap. This CDR3 is CASSLNGANTGELFF. CDR3 DNA: TGTGCCAGCAGCTTAAACGGCGCGAACACCGGGGAGCTGTTTTTT.

The rearrangement uses TRBV5-1 and TRBJ2-1, with D perhaps TRBD1 (5 bases). The length of the CDR3 is 13 residues. The V end lost 2 bases, the J end lost 7 bases, and 10 bases lay between the germline ends. Per the germline V gene, CDR1 is SGHRS and CDR2 is YFSETQ. The CDR3 DNA reads TGCGCCAGCAGCTTAGGGGTTTTAAATGAGCAGTTCTTC. It translates to CASSLGVLNEQFF.

The chain is built from TRBV2 and TRBJ2-3; D not certain. This CDR3 is 17 amino acids long. Trimming shortened V by 6 bases and J by 5 bases, and 24 bases separated the two germline ends. Looked up from germline, CDR1 is SNHLY and CDR2 is FYNNEI. DNA of the CDR3: TGTGCCAGCAGCTCTCTGGTGTTAGTTGGAGTTGGAGATACGCAGTATTTT. Its translation: CASSSLVLVGVGDTQYF.

The chain is built from TRBV7-8 and TRBJ2-7; maybe TRBD2 (6 bases). With 0 bases removed from V and 2 bases from J, the gap between germline ends came to 8 bases. Germline CDR1 and CDR2: SGHVS and FQNEAQ. The CDR3 length is 14 residues. This chain's CDR3 is CASSLAGSAYEQYF. The CDR3 region has the DNA TGTGCCAGCAGCTTAGCCGGGAGTGCCTACGAGCAGTACTTC.

The V and J genes are TRBV4-3 and TRBJ1-2; weak D call: TRBD1 (5 bases). The germline V gene has CDR1 LGHNA and CDR2 YSLEER. V dropped 1 base and J dropped 7 bases, with 10 bases sitting between them. CDR3 length: 13 amino acids. Here the CDR3 DNA reads TGCGCCAGCAGCCAAGTGCGGGGCGCTGGCTACACCTTC. Translating gives CASSQVRGAGYTF.

This clone appeared a few times. The chain has TRBV5-1 and TRBJ2-1; 7 nucleotides align to TRBD2. Germline V gives CDR1 SGHRS, CDR2 YFSETQ. The ends lost 5 bases at V and 5 bases at J; junction bases unmatched: 7. This CDR3 has 14 amino acids. The CDR3 bases are TGCGCCAGCAGAACAGCGGGATCGGACAATGAGCAGTTCTTC. It is translated as CASRTAGSDNEQFF. Based on the CDR3 plus reference TRBV5-1 and TRBJ2-1, the full variable domain is KAGVTQTPRYLIKTRGQQVTLSCSPISGHRSVSWYQQTPGQGLQFLFEYFSETQRNKGNFPGRFSGRQFSNSRSEMNVSTLELGDSALYLCASRTAGSDNEQFFGPGTRLTVL.

The rearrangement joins TRBV5-4 to TRBJ2-7; perhaps TRBD2 as D (6 bases). V was shortened by 0 bases and J by 6 bases, with 13 bases between the two germline ends. The CDR3 runs 14 residues. CDR1 and CDR2 (germline): SGHNT, YYREEE (reference sequence). The CDR3 DNA reads as TGTGCCAGCAGCTTGGATCGGACGCGGGGCGAGCAGTACTTC. It yields the protein CASSLDRTRGEQYF.

Note on this clone: A read error may explain this, as a much larger clone is one base away. The chain combines TRBV2 with TRBJ2-5; 7 bases agree with TRBD2. The CDR3 is made up of 14 amino acids. Germline loops: CDR1 SNHLY, CDR2 FYNNEI. The CDR3 protein is CASRTGTNKEAQYF. Written as DNA, the CDR3 is TGTGCCAGCAGGACCGGGACTAACAAAGAGGCCCAGTACTTC.

J is TRBJ1-1 and V is TRBV12-5; a possible D gene is TRBD1 (6 bases). Germline V gives CDR1 LGHNT, CDR2 FRNRAP. The V and J ends lost 4 bases and 7 bases respectively, with 13 bases between them. The CDR3 runs 13 residues. CDR3 DNA sequence: TGTGCTAGTGGTTCCCAGGACAGCCTTGAAGCTTTCTTT. Translation: CASGSQDSLEAFF. The whole variable domain, remainder taken from reference TRBV12-5 and TRBJ1-1, is DARVTQTPRHKVTEMGQEVTMRCQPILGHNTVFWYRQTMMQGLELLAYFRNRAPLDDSGMPKDRFSAEMPDATLATLKIQPSEPRDSAVYFCASGSQDSLEAFFGQGTRLTVV.

This clone was picked up a small number of times. This chain uses TRBV28 with TRBJ2-3; D might be TRBD2 (7 bases). V lost 8 bases, J lost 2 bases, and 17 bases lay in between. The CDR3 length is 15 residues. Germline loops: CDR1 MDHEN, CDR2 SYDVKM. The CDR3: CASRERGQNTDTQYF. DNA for the CDR3: TGTGCCAGCCGCGAGCGGGGACAAAACACAGATACGCAGTATTTT.

The genes are TRBV2 and TRBJ2-1; TRBD1 agrees at 7 bases. This CDR3 is 11 amino acids long. V was clipped by 3 bases and J by 12 bases; unmatched bases: 2. The germline gives CDR1 SNHLY, CDR2 FYNNEI. CDR3 DNA: TGTGCCAGCAGTGACCGGGACAGGCAGTTCTTC. Amino acids: CASSDRDRQFF.

This clone is judged medium-sized. This rearrangement joins TRBV2 to TRBJ1-1, with D unclear. Trimming shortened V by 8 bases and J by 6 bases, and 10 bases separated the two germline ends. This CDR3 region has 11 residues. CDR1 and CDR2 from the germline V gene are SNHLY and FYNNEI. CDR3 sequence (DNA): TGTGCCAGCTCATACGCTGCTGAAGCTTTCTTT. It encodes CASSYAAEAFF.

The chain joins TRBV7-6 to TRBJ1-1; D is ambiguous. V dropped 4 bases and J dropped 1 base, with 7 bases sitting between them. Germline CDR1 and CDR2: SGHVS and FNYEAQ. The CDR3 has 13 amino acids. The CDR3 coding sequence is TGTGCCAGCAGCTCTGATTGGAACACTGAAGCTTTCTTT. Its protein is CASSSDWNTEAFF.